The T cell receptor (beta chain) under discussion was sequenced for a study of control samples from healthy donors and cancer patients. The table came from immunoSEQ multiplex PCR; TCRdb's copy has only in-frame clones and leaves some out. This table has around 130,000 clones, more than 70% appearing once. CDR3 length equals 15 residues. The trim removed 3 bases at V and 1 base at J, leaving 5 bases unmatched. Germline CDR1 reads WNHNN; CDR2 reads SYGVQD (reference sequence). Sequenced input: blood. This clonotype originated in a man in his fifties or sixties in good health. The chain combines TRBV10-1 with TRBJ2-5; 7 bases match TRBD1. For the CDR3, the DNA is TGCGCCAGCAGTGACCATGGGACAGCCCAAGAGACCCAGTACTTC. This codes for CASSDHGTAQETQYF.